The 2 T cell receptor beta chains given below trace back to one sample, sequenced in a study of blood T cell repertoires in COVID-19. Libraries were prepared by immunoSEQ multiplex PCR; TCRdb keeps only in-frame clonotypes and omits some of them. The sample gives around 150,000 clones, roughly 90% of which show up once; 2.5% to 3% is in the top ten. Sequenced sample: peripheral blood. The origin of the receptors is a man aged 55 to 69 with acute or convalescent COVID-19.

The chain recombines TRBV4-2 with TRBJ1-1; D remains ambiguous. The CDR3 extends over 14 amino acids. V was clipped by 0 bases and J by 1 base, with 6 bases between them. The germline gives CDR1 LGHNA, CDR2 YNFKEQ. The CDR3 loop is CASSQDVRNTEAFF. CDR3 nucleotide sequence: TGTGCCAGCAGCCAAGATGTGCGGAACACTGAAGCTTTCTTT.

In its sample, this clone was seen once. This chain joins TRBV5-5 and TRBJ1-3; 8 bases are shared with TRBD1. The CDR3 spans 14 residues. Germline CDR1 and CDR2: SGHKS and YYEKEE (reference sequence). Unmatched junction bases numbered 7, after V lost 7 bases and J lost 4 bases. The CDR3 is CASSGQGAGNTIYF. The DNA for the CDR3 is TGTGCCAGCTCGGGGCAGGGGGCGGGAAACACCATATATTTT.